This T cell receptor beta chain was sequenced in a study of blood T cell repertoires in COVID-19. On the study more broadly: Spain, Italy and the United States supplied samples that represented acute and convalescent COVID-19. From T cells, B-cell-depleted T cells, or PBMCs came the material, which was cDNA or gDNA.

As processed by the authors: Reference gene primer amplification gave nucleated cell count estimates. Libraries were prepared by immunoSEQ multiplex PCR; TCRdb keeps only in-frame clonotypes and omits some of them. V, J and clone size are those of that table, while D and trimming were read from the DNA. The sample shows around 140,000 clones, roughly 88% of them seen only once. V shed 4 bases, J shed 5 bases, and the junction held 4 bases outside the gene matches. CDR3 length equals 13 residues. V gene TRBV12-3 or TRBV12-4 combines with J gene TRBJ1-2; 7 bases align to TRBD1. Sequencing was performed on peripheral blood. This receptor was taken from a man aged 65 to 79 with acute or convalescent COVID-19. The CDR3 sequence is CASSWDSIYGYTF. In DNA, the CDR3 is TGTGCCAGCAGTTGGGACAGCATTTATGGCTACACCTTC.